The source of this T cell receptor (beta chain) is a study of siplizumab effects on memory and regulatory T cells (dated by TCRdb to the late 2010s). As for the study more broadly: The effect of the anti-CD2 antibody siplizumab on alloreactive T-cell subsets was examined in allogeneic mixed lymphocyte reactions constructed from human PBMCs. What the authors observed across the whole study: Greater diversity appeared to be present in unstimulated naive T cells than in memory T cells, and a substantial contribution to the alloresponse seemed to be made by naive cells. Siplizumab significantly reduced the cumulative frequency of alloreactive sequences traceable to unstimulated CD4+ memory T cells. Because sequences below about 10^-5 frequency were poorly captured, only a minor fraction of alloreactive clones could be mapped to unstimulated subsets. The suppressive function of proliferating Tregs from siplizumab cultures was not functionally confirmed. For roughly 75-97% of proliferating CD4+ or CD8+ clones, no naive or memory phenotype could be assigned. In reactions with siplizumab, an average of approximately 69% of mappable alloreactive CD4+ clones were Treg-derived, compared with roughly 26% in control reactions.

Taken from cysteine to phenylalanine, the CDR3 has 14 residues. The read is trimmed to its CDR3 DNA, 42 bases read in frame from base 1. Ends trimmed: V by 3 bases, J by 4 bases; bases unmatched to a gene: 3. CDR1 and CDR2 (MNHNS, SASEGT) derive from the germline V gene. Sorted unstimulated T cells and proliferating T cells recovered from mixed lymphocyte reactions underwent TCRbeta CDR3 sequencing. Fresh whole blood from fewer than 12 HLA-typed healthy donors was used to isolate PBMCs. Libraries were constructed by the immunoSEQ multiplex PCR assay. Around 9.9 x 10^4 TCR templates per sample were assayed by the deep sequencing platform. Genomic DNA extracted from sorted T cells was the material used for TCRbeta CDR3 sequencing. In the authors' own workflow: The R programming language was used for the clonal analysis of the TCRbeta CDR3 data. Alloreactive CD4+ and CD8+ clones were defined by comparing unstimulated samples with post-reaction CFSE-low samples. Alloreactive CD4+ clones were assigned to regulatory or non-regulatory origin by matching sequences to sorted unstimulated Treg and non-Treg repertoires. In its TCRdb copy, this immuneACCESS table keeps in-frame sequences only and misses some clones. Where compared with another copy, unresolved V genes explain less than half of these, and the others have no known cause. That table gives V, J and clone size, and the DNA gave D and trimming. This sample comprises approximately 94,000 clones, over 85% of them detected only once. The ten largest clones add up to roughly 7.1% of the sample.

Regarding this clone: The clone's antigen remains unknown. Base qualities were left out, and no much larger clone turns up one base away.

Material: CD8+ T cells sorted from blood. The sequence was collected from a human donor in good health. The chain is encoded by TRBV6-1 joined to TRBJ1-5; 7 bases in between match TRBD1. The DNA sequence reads TGTGCCAGCAGTGAGCCAGGGGGTAATCAGCCCCAGCATTTT. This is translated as CASSEPGGNQPQHF.